The 22 T cell receptor beta chains reported below all come from one sample, sequenced in a study of T cell repertoires in cytomegalovirus infection. TCRdb passed the reads through MiXCR, listing each CDR3 protein once. The data hold 250,000 or so distinct CDR3 sequences, with over 8% observed a single time. Specimen: PBMCs. These receptors were taken from a human donor in good health (CMV status not recorded). Some clones in this sample may be carry-over from other donors' samples.

This clonotype was seen more than once but under ten times. The rearrangement joins TRBV6-5 to TRBJ1-1, with D unclear. The CDR3 loop spans 12 amino acids. Trimming took 5 bases from V and 7 from J, leaving 11 bases between them. CDR1 is MNHEY, CDR2 SVGAGI, per germline. CDR3 DNA sequence: TGTGCCAGCAGTCCTCGGGGAAATGAAGCTTTCTTT. Translating it yields CASSPRGNEAFF.

The table lists this clonotype with many counts. The chain is built from TRBV4-3 and TRBJ1-1; 10 nucleotides match TRBD1. There are 18 residues in the CDR3. With V trimmed by 3 bases and J by 2 bases, 12 bases remained unmatched. Germline CDR1 and CDR2: LGHNA and YSLEER. The CDR3 protein is CASSQRQGASIQNTEAFF. The CDR3 DNA reads as TGCGCCAGCAGCCAGAGACAGGGGGCATCGATTCAAAACACTGAAGCTTTCTTT.

Ten or more counts support this clonotype. The rearrangement joins TRBV10-3 to TRBJ1-6; D unresolved. CDR1 is ENHRY, CDR2 SYGVKD, per germline. The CDR3 length is 15 residues. Trimming pared 2 bases from V and 7 bases from J, leaving 12 bases between. In nucleotides, the CDR3 is TGTGCCATCAGTGAGAGGGAGGCCTCAAATTCACCCCTCCACTTT. Encoded protein: CAISEREASNSPLHF.

Many counts were recorded for this clonotype. J is TRBJ1-6 and V is TRBV7-2; D uncertain. The CDR3 totals 15 residues. Germline-derived CDR1 and CDR2 are SGHTA and FQGNSA. V was pared by 1 base and J by 9 bases, with 13 bases between. The CDR3 nucleotides read TGTGCCAGCAGCTTAGTACCGGGGTTGGGTTCACCCCTCCACTTT. Protein: CASSLVPGLGSPLHF.

This clonotype was recorded at least ten times. The chain has TRBV12-3 or TRBV12-4 and TRBJ2-5; 11 bases line up with TRBD1. The V gene end was trimmed by 7 bases and the J gene end by 1 base; junction bases not matched to a gene: 11. The CDR3 consists of 17 residues. The CDR3 DNA sequence: TGTGCCAGCACCCTTGGGTGGGGGACAGGGGGCCAAGAGACCCAGTACTTC. Protein: CASTLGWGTGGQETQYF.

This clonotype appeared a few times. The chain has TRBV7-4 and TRBJ2-5, with D perhaps TRBD1 or TRBD2 (5 bases each). V dropped 5 bases and J dropped 5 bases, with 15 bases sitting between them. The CDR3 consists of 14 residues. Germline V gene data show CDR1 as SGHVT and CDR2 as SQSDAQ. CDR3 amino acids: CASSRDVARETQYF. CDR3 in DNA: TGTGCCAGCAGCCGGGACGTGGCGAGGGAGACCCAGTACTTC.

The CDR3 nucleotides are TGTGCCAGTAGTAGTCTCGTTGCCGGGGGGTACAATGAGCAGTTCTTC. It yields the protein CASSSLVAGGYNEQFF. V usage is TRBV19 and J usage is TRBJ2-1; 7 nucleotides match TRBD2. With V trimmed by 4 bases and J by 4 bases, 10 bases remained unmatched. The CDR3 is made up of 16 amino acids. Germline V gene lookup returns CDR1 LNHDA and CDR2 SQIVND (reference sequence).

CDR3 sequence: CASSPSVPEAFF. CDR3 sequence (DNA): TGTGCCAGCAGCCCCTCGGTCCCTGAAGCTTTCTTT. The V gene is TRBV12-3 or TRBV12-4, the J gene TRBJ1-1; D gene uncertain. The CDR3 has 12 amino acids. V lost 6 bases and J 6 bases, leaving 11 bases between the germline ends.

Many counts were recorded for this clonotype. V gene TRBV7-2 combines with J gene TRBJ2-3; no definite D call. The CDR3 spans 13 residues. Trimming cost V 3 bases and J 3 bases, with 7 bases left between them. From germline, CDR1 is SGHTA and CDR2 FQGNSA. The CDR3 is CASSFGLTDTQYF. In DNA, the CDR3 is TGTGCCAGCAGCTTCGGTTTGACAGATACGCAGTATTTT.

This clonotype showed up many times. V usage is TRBV7-2 and J usage is TRBJ1-2; D is undetermined. This CDR3 contains 15 residues. CDR1 is SGHTA and CDR2 is FQGNSA in the germline V gene. Trimming took 5 bases from V and 5 from J, leaving 18 bases between them. Written as DNA, the CDR3 is TGTGCCAGCAGCCAAAGCCTCGGTGGGTTGTATGGCTACACCTTC. This translates into CASSQSLGGLYGYTF.

This clonotype was observed at least ten times. The chain has TRBV7-2 and TRBJ1-1, with a weak D call TRBD1 (5 bases). Trimming shortened V by 7 bases and J by 4 bases, and 10 bases separated the two germline ends. This CDR3 is built from 12 residues. From germline, CDR1 is SGHTA and CDR2 FQGNSA. CDR3 nucleotide sequence: TGTGCCAGCACCCTAGGGGTCACTGAAGCTTTCTTT. Protein: CASTLGVTEAFF.

This clonotype was seen at least ten times. The chain uses TRBV7-8 and TRBJ2-2, with 10 positions matching TRBD1. After removal of 5 bases from V and 6 bases from J, the junction contained 9 bases not matched to a gene. This CDR3 contains 16 residues. The V gene's germline CDR1 is SGHVS and CDR2 FQNEAQ. The CDR3 DNA reads as TGTGCCAGCAGCCTCAGCCCGACAGGGGGCCCCGGGGAGCTGTTTTTT. Protein: CASSLSPTGGPGELFF.

In this sample, this clonotype turned up many times. The rearrangement links TRBV7-2 to TRBJ2-3; no clear D gene. CDR1 and CDR2 from the germline V gene are SGHTA and FQGNSA. The CDR3 sequence is 14 residues long. V shed 3 bases and J shed 4 bases, with 11 bases lying between them. CDR3 bases: TGTGCCAGCAGCTTTTTGCTAAACGCAGATACGCAGTATTTT. It is translated as CASSFLLNADTQYF.

This clonotype was seen a few times. J is TRBJ2-1 and V is TRBV3-1; 8 bases line up with TRBD2. This CDR3 contains 15 residues. Trimming at V came to 7 bases and at J to 9 bases, leaving 14 bases not matched to a gene. Germline lookup yields CDR1 LGHDT and CDR2 YNNKEL (reference sequence). The CDR3 region has the DNA TGTGCCAGCACCCAGAGAGGCGGGGGGCTACCTGAGCAGTTCTTC. Translating it yields CASTQRGGGLPEQFF.

This clonotype was seen many times. CDR3 sequence: CASRRGTNNSPLHF. The CDR3 DNA reads as TGTGCCAGCAGGAGGGGAACGAATAATTCACCCCTCCACTTT. The chain links TRBV7-8 to TRBJ1-6, with D possibly being TRBD1 (5 bases). Trimming took 6 bases from V and 5 from J, leaving 11 bases between them. The germline V gene encodes CDR1 SGHVS and CDR2 FQNEAQ. The CDR3 is made up of 14 amino acids.

This clonotype was counted ten times or more. The J gene is TRBJ1-1, the V gene TRBV27; TRBD1 agrees at 8 bases. Germline loops: CDR1 MNHEY, CDR2 SMNVEV (reference sequence). This CDR3 has 17 residues. Germline trimming cut 4 bases from V and 4 bases from J; bases unmatched to any gene: 14. CDR3 in amino acids: CASSSPRTGGRTTEAFF. The CDR3 nucleotides are TGTGCCAGCAGTTCACCCCGTACAGGGGGGCGGACCACTGAAGCTTTCTTT.

This clonotype was seen many times. V and J are TRBV7-2 and TRBJ2-3; 7 bases align to TRBD2. V lost 0 bases, J lost 7 bases, and 1 base stayed unmatched. This CDR3 contains 13 residues. The germline V gene encodes CDR1 SGHTA and CDR2 FQGNSA. The CDR3 loop reads CASSLAGTNTQYF. The CDR3 DNA reads as TGTGCCAGCAGCTTAGCCGGGACTAATACGCAGTATTTT.

This clonotype was observed at least ten times. This chain uses TRBV7-2 with TRBJ1-2; possible D gene TRBD1, 6 bases. Germline-derived CDR1 and CDR2 are SGHTA and FQGNSA. There are 13 residues in the CDR3. Trimming pared 3 bases from V and 7 bases from J, leaving 12 bases between. The CDR3 loop reads CASSLVIQGGYTF. The CDR3 region has the DNA TGTGCCAGCAGCTTGGTGATACAGGGTGGCTACACCTTC.

There are many counts of this clonotype. The chain recombines TRBV7-2 with TRBJ2-1; possibly TRBD2 for D (5 bases). The germline CDR1 and CDR2 sequences are SGHTA and FQGNSA. Trimming shortened V by 5 bases and J by 10 bases, and 12 bases separated the two germline ends. This CDR3 has 12 amino acids. The CDR3 sequence is CASSHPSGEQFF. In DNA form, the CDR3 reads TGTGCCAGCAGCCACCCGTCGGGGGAGCAGTTCTTC.

This clonotype appeared many times. The chain recombines TRBV12-3 or TRBV12-4 with TRBJ2-7; D is perhaps TRBD1 (6 bases). The length of the CDR3 is 13 residues. V lost 3 bases and J lost 2, with 8 bases in between. CDR3 coding DNA: TGTGCCAGCAGTTTTAGGGACACCTACGAGCAGTACTTC. Translating it yields CASSFRDTYEQYF.

The sample holds many counts of this clonotype. This chain connects TRBV7-8 to TRBJ2-2; D is perhaps TRBD2 (5 bases). V gave up 2 bases and J gave up 6 bases, with 13 bases separating them. CDR3 length equals 15 residues. Germline V gene sequence: CDR1 SGHVS, CDR2 FQNEAQ. The CDR3 loop reads CASSLKSGSAGELFF. DNA for the CDR3: TGTGCCAGCAGCTTAAAGTCGGGGTCGGCCGGGGAGCTGTTTTTT.

This clonotype was recorded many times. DNA for the CDR3: TGTGCCAGCAGTTACTCGACAGACCCGGACAGACAGGAGACAGATACGCAGTATTTT. Protein product: CASSYSTDPDRQETDTQYF. The rearrangement links TRBV6-2 or TRBV6-3 to TRBJ2-3; TRBD1 might be the D (6 bases). This CDR3 has 19 residues. Trimming removed 0 bases from V and 3 bases from J, with 22 bases in between. Germline V gene data show CDR1 as MNHEY and CDR2 as SVGEGT.